Presented here are 2 T cell receptor beta chains from one specimen sequenced in a study of shared clonotypes between healthy human individuals. The data were produced by immunoSEQ multiplex PCR, yet TCRdb's version contains in-frame clones alone and is incomplete. The table records fewer than 2.5 million clones, 93% of them present only once. The sequenced sample consisted of naive CD4+ T cells from PBMCs. Subset indicated: CD45RA+ positively selected. The receptors were gathered from a man aged 18-30 years in good health. Some clones in this sample may be carry-over from other donors' samples.

The V gene is TRBV5-1, the J gene TRBJ2-3, with unresolved D. The CDR3 is made up of 15 amino acids. The germline V gene has CDR1 SGHRS and CDR2 YFSETQ. Trimming cost V 4 bases and J 2 bases, with 14 bases left between them. The CDR3: CASSSDGSHTDTQYF. The CDR3 nucleotides are TGCGCCAGCAGCAGTGACGGAAGCCACACAGATACGCAGTATTTT.

The CDR3: CASSPVWDSRSGNTIYF. The CDR3 nucleotides are TGTGCCAGCTCACCTGTTTGGGACAGCCGCTCTGGAAACACCATATATTTT. The rearrangement joins TRBV18 to TRBJ1-3, with 7 bases aligning to TRBD1. Germline lookup yields CDR1 KGHSH and CDR2 LQKENI. Germline trimming cut 3 bases from V and 0 bases from J; bases unmatched to any gene: 8. The CDR3 is 17 residues long.